Listed below are T cell receptor beta chains from one sample, sequenced in a study of T cell repertoires in cytomegalovirus infection. Their cognate antigens are unknown. TCRdb ran MiXCR on the reads and lists one entry per CDR3 protein. The sample lists some 270,000 distinct CDR3 sequences; about 20% were seen once. The sequenced sample was cultured PBMCs, obtained from culture after CMV antigen stimulation. These receptors were obtained from a human donor in good health (CMV status not recorded). Some clones in this sample may be carry-over from other donors' samples. CDR3s include the opening cysteine and the closing phenylalanine or tryptophan. A D gene is named only where the DNA matches it firmly. Not all rows give a size; the values are once, few, many and, for expanded clones, a class.

cdr3_length	v_call	j_call	clone_size	d_call	cdr3_nt	cdr3_aa
14	TRBV6-2/TRBV6-3	TRBJ2-1	many	.	TGTGCCAGCAGTTTATCAAACTCCTACAATGAGCAGTTCTTC	CASSLSNSYNEQFF
13	TRBV4-1	TRBJ2-1	few	.	TGCGCCAGCAGCCGCCCTGAGTACAATGAGCAGTTCTTC	CASSRPEYNEQFF
13	TRBV6-5	TRBJ1-2	few	.	TGTGCCAGCAGTCTCCAGGGTAGAGAAGGCTACACCTTC	CASSLQGREGYTF
13	TRBV4-1	TRBJ2-5	.	.	TGCGCCAGCAGCCAAGCCCCGGAGGGGACCCAGTACTTC	CASSQAPEGTQYF
14	TRBV11-3	TRBJ1-1	.	.	TGTGCCAGCAGCGCGGCGGGGTCGAACACTGAAGCTTTCTTT	CASSAAGSNTEAFF
13	TRBV28	TRBJ1-5	.	.	TGTGCCAGCAGTTTAATGGGGACTCAGCCCCAGCATTTT	CASSLMGTQPQHF
13	TRBV7-2	TRBJ1-2	many	TRBD1	TGTGCCAGCAGCTTCGGGACAGGCTATGGCTACACCTTC	CASSFGTGYGYTF
13	TRBV6-2/TRBV6-3	TRBJ1-1	many	.	TGTGCCAGCAGTTACCAGGAGAACACTGAAGCTTTCTTT	CASSYQENTEAFF
15	TRBV24-1	TRBJ2-1	.	TRBD2	TGTGCCACCAGTGATAGAGCTAGCGGGTACAATGAGCAGTTCTTC	CATSDRASGYNEQFF
11	TRBV6-6	TRBJ2-7	many	.	TGTGCCAGCAGCCCCCTCTACGAGCAGTACTTC	CASSPLYEQYF
15	TRBV7-6	TRBJ1-6	few	.	TGTGCCAGCAGCCTCTCGGGACACCCCGATTCACCCCTCCACTTT	CASSLSGHPDSPLHF
15	TRBV7-9	TRBJ2-3	few	TRBD2	TGTGCCAGCAGCTTAACCGGCGGGAGTGGGGATACGCAGTATTTT	CASSLTGGSGDTQYF